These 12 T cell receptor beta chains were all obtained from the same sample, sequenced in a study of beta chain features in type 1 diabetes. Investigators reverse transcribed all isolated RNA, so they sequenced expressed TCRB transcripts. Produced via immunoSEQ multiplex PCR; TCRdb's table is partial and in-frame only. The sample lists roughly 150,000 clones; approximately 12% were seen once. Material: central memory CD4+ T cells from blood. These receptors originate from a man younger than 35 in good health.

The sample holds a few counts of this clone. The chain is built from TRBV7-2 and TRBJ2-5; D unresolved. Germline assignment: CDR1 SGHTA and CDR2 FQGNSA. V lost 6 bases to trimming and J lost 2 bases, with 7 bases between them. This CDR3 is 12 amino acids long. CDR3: CASRSGQETQYF. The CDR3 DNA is TGTGCCAGCAGGTCTGGTCAAGAGACCCAGTACTTC.

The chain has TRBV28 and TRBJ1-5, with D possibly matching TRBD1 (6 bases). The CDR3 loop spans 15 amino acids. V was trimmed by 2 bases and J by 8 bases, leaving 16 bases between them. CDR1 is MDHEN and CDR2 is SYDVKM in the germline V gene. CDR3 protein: CASSLGTTISEPQHF. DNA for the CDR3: TGTGCCAGCAGTTTAGGGACAACAATAAGTGAGCCCCAGCATTTT.

The CDR3 spells CASSLSSGRTYTF. CDR3 sequence (DNA): TGTGCCAGCAGTTTGTCATCCGGGCGAACCTACACCTTC. The chain links TRBV9 to TRBJ1-2; D is unresolved. The germline V gene encodes CDR1 SGDLS and CDR2 YYNGEE. Trimming removed 5 bases from V and 10 bases from J, with 18 bases in between. CDR3 length equals 13 residues.

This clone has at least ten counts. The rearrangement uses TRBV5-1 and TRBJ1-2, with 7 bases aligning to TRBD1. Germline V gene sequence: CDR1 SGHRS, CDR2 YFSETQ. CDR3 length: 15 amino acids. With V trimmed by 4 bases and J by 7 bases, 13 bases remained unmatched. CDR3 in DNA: TGCGCCAGCAGCCCCCGCACCGGGACAGTAATTGGCTACACCTTC. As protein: CASSPRTGTVIGYTF.

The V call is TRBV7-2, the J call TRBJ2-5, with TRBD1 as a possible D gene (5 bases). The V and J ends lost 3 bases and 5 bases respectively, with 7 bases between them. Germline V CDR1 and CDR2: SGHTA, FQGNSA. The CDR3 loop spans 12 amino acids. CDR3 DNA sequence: TGTGCCAGCAGCTTGGACAAGGAGACCCAGTACTTC. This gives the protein CASSLDKETQYF. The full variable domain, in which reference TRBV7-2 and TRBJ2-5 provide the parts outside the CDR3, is GAGVSQSPSNKVTEKGKDVELRCDPISGHTALYWYRQSLGQGLEFLIYFQGNSAPDKSGLPSDRFSAERTGGSVSTLTIQRTQQEDSAVYLCASSLDKETQYFGPGTRLLVL.

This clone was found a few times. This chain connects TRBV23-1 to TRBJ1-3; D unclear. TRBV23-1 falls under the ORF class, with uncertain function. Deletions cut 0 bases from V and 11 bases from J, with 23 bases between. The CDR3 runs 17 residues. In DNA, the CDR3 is TGCGCCAGCAGTCAATCGAATTCATGGTGGGGTCGCGGGTCCATATATTTT. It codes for CASSQSNSWWGRGSIYF.

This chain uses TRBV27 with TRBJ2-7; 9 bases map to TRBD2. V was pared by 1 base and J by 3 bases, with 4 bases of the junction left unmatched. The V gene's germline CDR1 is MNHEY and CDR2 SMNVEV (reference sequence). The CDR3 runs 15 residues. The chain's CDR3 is CASSLLAGGRYEQYF. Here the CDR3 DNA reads TGTGCCAGCAGTTTATTGGCGGGGGGGCGCTACGAGCAGTACTTC.

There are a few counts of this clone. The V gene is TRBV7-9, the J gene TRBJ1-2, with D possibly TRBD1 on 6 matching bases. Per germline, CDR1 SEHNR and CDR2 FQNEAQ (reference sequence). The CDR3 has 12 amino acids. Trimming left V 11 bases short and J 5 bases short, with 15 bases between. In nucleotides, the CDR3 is TGTGCCTCCTCGGGGGGCGGTTATGGCTACACCTTC. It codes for CASSGGGYGYTF.

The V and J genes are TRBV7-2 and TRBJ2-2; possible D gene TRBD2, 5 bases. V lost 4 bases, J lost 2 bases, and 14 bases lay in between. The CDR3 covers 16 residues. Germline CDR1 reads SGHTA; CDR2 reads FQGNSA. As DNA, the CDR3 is TGTGCCAGCAGCTCACACAGCGGTGTAAACACCGGGGAGCTGTTTTTT. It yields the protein CASSSHSGVNTGELFF.

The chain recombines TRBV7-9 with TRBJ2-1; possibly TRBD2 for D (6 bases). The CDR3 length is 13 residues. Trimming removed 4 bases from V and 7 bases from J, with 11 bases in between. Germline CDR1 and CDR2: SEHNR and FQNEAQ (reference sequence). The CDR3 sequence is CASSSSEGNEQFF. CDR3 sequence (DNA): TGTGCCAGCAGCTCATCGGAGGGGAATGAGCAGTTCTTC.

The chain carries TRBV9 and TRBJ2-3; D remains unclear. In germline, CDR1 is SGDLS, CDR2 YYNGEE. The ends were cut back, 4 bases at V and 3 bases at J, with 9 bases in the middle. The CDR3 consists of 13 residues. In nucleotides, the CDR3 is TGTGCCAGCAGCCCCGGACCGACAGATACGCAGTATTTT. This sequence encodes CASSPGPTDTQYF.

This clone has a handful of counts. The CDR3 DNA reads TGTGCCAGCTCACCAGGCCCTGTCGGCAGGGCGGGCGGCTACACCTTC. It encodes CASSPGPVGRAGGYTF. This rearrangement joins TRBV18 to TRBJ1-2, with D perhaps TRBD1 (5 bases). Between the trimmed V and J ends, which lost 2 bases and 8 bases, there was a span of 21 bases. This CDR3 comprises 16 residues. Germline CDR1 reads KGHSH; CDR2 reads LQKENI.